The clone carrying this T cell receptor beta chain was recorded at least ten times. Antigen unknown. TCRdb ran MiXCR on the 5' RACE reads and lists one entry per CDR3 protein. Of about 430,000 distinct CDR3 sequences in the sample, roughly a sixth are singletons; the top ten hold 18%. The V gene's germline CDR1 is DFQATT and CDR2 SNEGSKA (reference sequence). Trimming left V 3 bases short and J 6 bases short, with 22 bases between. The length of the CDR3 is 16 residues. These data belong to a study of T cells after yellow fever vaccination. Whole-study findings and limits: The secondary response peaked faster, at day 5 versus 15, but was weaker.

The specimen comprised PBMCs, sampled before the yellow fever booster vaccination. The chain combines TRBV20-1 with TRBJ2-3; D may be TRBD2 (5 bases). This sequence originates from a man younger than 35 who received the YFV17D yellow fever vaccine. CDR3 in amino acids: CSARGFLANSSDTQYF. The CDR3 DNA is TGCAGTGCTAGGGGCTTTCTAGCAAATAGCTCCGATACGCAGTATTTT.